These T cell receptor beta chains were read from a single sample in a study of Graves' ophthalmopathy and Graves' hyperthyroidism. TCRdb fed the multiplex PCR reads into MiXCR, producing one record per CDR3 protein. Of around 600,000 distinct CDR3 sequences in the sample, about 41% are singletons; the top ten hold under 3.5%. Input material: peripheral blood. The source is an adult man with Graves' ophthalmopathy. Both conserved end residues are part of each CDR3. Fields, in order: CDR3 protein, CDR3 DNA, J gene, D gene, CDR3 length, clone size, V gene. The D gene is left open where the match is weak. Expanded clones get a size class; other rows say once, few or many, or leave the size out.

CDR3: CASSQVAVNEKLFF; DNA: TGTGCCAGCAGCCAAGTGGCAGTAAATGAAAAACTGTTTTTT; J: TRBJ1-4; D: NA; length: 14; size: many; V: TRBV4-2
CDR3: CSALTEAFF; DNA: TGCAGTGCGCTAACAGAAGCTTTCTTT; J: TRBJ1-1; D: NA; length: 9; size: NA; V: TRBV20-1
CDR3: CASSYSVDSYNSPLHF; DNA: TGTGCCAGCAGTTACTCGGTAGACTCCTATAATTCACCCCTCCACTTT; J: TRBJ1-6; D: NA; length: 16; size: NA; V: TRBV6-5
CDR3: CASSPEGPGANVLTF; DNA: TGTGCCAGCAGCCCCGAGGGACCTGGGGCCAACGTCCTGACATTC; J: TRBJ2-6; D: NA; length: 15; size: NA; V: TRBV11-2
CDR3: CASRPRAGVNSPLHF; DNA: TGTGCCAGCAGACCCAGGGCAGGGGTCAATTCACCCCTCCACTTT; J: TRBJ1-6; D: NA; length: 15; size: many; V: TRBV6-5
CDR3: CASSFRTSRYEQYF; DNA: TGTGCCAGCAGTTTCCGGACTAGCCGCTACGAGCAGTACTTC; J: TRBJ2-7; D: TRBD2; length: 14; size: few; V: TRBV5-8
CDR3: CASQTGKHGYTF; DNA: TGTGCCTCCCAGACAGGGAAACATGGCTACACCTTC; J: TRBJ1-2; D: TRBD1; length: 12; size: NA; V: TRBV9
CDR3: CASSRPPPGHNSLETQYF; DNA: TGTGCCAGCAGCAGACCTCCCCCGGGACACAACTCACTAGAGACCCAGTACTTC; J: TRBJ2-5; D: NA; length: 18; size: many; V: TRBV7-3
CDR3: CASSLQSGAGQETQYF; DNA: TGTGCCAGCAGTCTTCAATCCGGGGCGGGCCAAGAGACCCAGTACTTC; J: TRBJ2-5; D: NA; length: 16; size: NA; V: TRBV7-8
CDR3: CASSSSTGPGANVLTF; DNA: TGTGCCAGCAGCTCCTCGACAGGCCCCGGGGCCAACGTCCTGACTTTC; J: TRBJ2-6; D: NA; length: 16; size: many; V: TRBV7-9
CDR3: CASSPLAGEVDEQYF; DNA: TGTGCCAGCAGCCCCCTAGCGGGAGAGGTCGACGAGCAGTACTTC; J: TRBJ2-7; D: TRBD2; length: 15; size: many; V: TRBV11-2
CDR3: CASSSTGGESMQYF; DNA: TGTGCCAGCAGCTCTACTGGGGGTGAAAGTATGCAGTACTTC; J: TRBJ2-7; D: NA; length: 14; size: few; V: TRBV7-6
CDR3: CASSWMSGGLHNEQFF; DNA: TGTGCCAGCAGTTGGATGAGCGGGGGTCTACACAATGAGCAGTTCTTC; J: TRBJ2-1; D: TRBD2; length: 16; size: NA; V: TRBV2
CDR3: CSVLGGIRTEAFF; DNA: TGCAGCGTCCTTGGGGGGATACGAACTGAAGCTTTCTTT; J: TRBJ1-1; D: NA; length: 13; size: NA; V: TRBV29-1
CDR3: CASSLGGFTDTQYF; DNA: TGTGCCAGCAGCTTAGGGGGGTTCACAGATACGCAGTATTTT; J: TRBJ2-3; D: NA; length: 14; size: few; V: TRBV5-4
CDR3: CAWSVQGPTEAFF; DNA: TGTGCCTGGAGTGTTCAGGGCCCCACTGAAGCTTTCTTT; J: TRBJ1-1; D: NA; length: 13; size: few; V: TRBV19
CDR3: CASRFGSYNGYTF; DNA: TGTGCCAGTAGGTTCGGCAGCTACAATGGCTACACCTTC; J: TRBJ1-2; D: NA; length: 13; size: NA; V: TRBV19
CDR3: CASSRALALAQYF; DNA: TGTGCCAGCAGTAGAGCCCTAGCTCTGGCCCAGTACTTC; J: TRBJ2-5; D: NA; length: 13; size: NA; V: TRBV12-3/TRBV12-4
CDR3: CASSEGGGAGEKLFF; DNA: TGTGCCAGCAGTGAGGGGGGAGGGGCAGGGGAAAAACTGTTTTTT; J: TRBJ1-4; D: NA; length: 15; size: NA; V: TRBV25-1
CDR3: CASSYDGTEPYEQYF; DNA: TGTGCCAGCAGTTACGACGGGACAGAGCCCTACGAGCAGTACTTC; J: TRBJ2-7; D: TRBD1; length: 15; size: NA; V: TRBV6-5
CDR3: CASSLIPGTGGKETQYF; DNA: TGCGCCAGCAGCTTGATTCCGGGAACAGGTGGGAAAGAGACCCAGTACTTC; J: TRBJ2-5; D: NA; length: 17; size: NA; V: TRBV5-1
CDR3: CSAREGRDYGYTF; DNA: TGCAGTGCTAGAGAGGGCAGAGACTATGGCTACACCTTC; J: TRBJ1-2; D: NA; length: 13; size: many; V: TRBV20-1
CDR3: CSATTGSDYEQYF; DNA: TGCAGTGCTACAACCGGGAGCGACTACGAGCAGTACTTC; J: TRBJ2-7; D: NA; length: 13; size: NA; V: TRBV20-1
CDR3: CSAIRTGQAFF; DNA: TGCAGTGCTATCAGGACAGGGCAGGCTTTCTTT; J: TRBJ1-1; D: TRBD1; length: 11; size: once; V: TRBV20-1
CDR3: CASRGQGRSPLHF; DNA: TGTGCCAGCAGGGGACAGGGTCGCTCACCCCTCCACTTT; J: TRBJ1-6; D: TRBD1; length: 13; size: many; V: TRBV12-3/TRBV12-4
CDR3: CASRRSGGRVRETQYF; DNA: TGTGCCAGCAGGAGGTCTGGTGGGAGAGTCAGGGAGACCCAGTACTTC; J: TRBJ2-5; D: NA; length: 16; size: many; V: TRBV2
CDR3: CASSVGGFPHGYTF; DNA: TGTGCCAGCAGCGTAGGAGGGTTTCCCCATGGCTACACCTTC; J: TRBJ1-2; D: NA; length: 14; size: many; V: TRBV9
CDR3: CAITSGTNSNQPQHF; DNA: TGTGCCATCACCTCCGGGACAAATAGCAATCAGCCCCAGCATTTT; J: TRBJ1-5; D: NA; length: 15; size: NA; V: TRBV10-3
CDR3: CASSLLRGGVTETQYF; DNA: TGTGCCAGCAGCTTACTCCGCGGGGGGGTTACAGAGACCCAGTACTTC; J: TRBJ2-5; D: TRBD2; length: 16; size: many; V: TRBV5-5
CDR3: CASSQAPDLYEQYF; DNA: TGCGCCAGCAGCCAAGCCCCGGACCTCTACGAGCAGTACTTC; J: TRBJ2-7; D: NA; length: 14; size: few; V: TRBV5-1
CDR3: CASSQAGFGTEAFF; DNA: TGTGCCAGCAGCCAAGCTGGGTTTGGCACTGAAGCTTTCTTT; J: TRBJ1-1; D: NA; length: 14; size: few; V: TRBV3-1
CDR3: CASSWYRDTEAFF; DNA: TGTGCCAGCAGTTGGTACAGGGACACTGAAGCTTTCTTT; J: TRBJ1-1; D: NA; length: 13; size: NA; V: TRBV10-3
CDR3: CASGGGLAAVYEQYF; DNA: TGTGCCAGCGGTGGGGGACTAGCGGCAGTCTACGAGCAGTACTTC; J: TRBJ2-7; D: TRBD2; length: 15; size: NA; V: TRBV2
CDR3: CSVRTETYEQYF; DNA: TGCAGCGTTCGGACGGAGACCTACGAGCAGTACTTC; J: TRBJ2-7; D: NA; length: 12; size: many; V: TRBV29-1
CDR3: CASSRTAYTNTGELFF; DNA: TGTGCCAGTAGTAGGACAGCCTATACGAACACCGGGGAGCTGTTTTTT; J: TRBJ2-2; D: NA; length: 16; size: few; V: TRBV19
CDR3: CASSQTSGRDYGYTF; DNA: TGCGCCAGCAGCCAAACCTCGGGACGGGACTATGGCTACACCTTC; J: TRBJ1-2; D: NA; length: 15; size: NA; V: TRBV7-7
CDR3: CASSAPDNRVRKNTEAFF; DNA: TGTGCCAGCAGCGCGCCCGATAACAGGGTCCGGAAAAACACTGAAGCTTTCTTT; J: TRBJ1-1; D: NA; length: 18; size: NA; V: TRBV7-9
CDR3: CAISRGGQETQYF; DNA: TGTGCCATCAGTCGGGGGGGGCAAGAGACCCAGTACTTC; J: TRBJ2-5; D: TRBD2; length: 13; size: NA; V: TRBV10-3
CDR3: CASSASAWVAEQYF; DNA: TGTGCCAGCAGTGCTAGCGCCTGGGTTGCCGAGCAGTACTTC; J: TRBJ2-7; D: NA; length: 14; size: NA; V: TRBV9
CDR3: CASSLRSGGYTF; DNA: TGTGCCAGCAGCTTGAGAAGTGGTGGCTACACCTTC; J: TRBJ1-2; D: NA; length: 12; size: many; V: TRBV5-6
CDR3: CATTEGQRGTGELFF; DNA: TGCGCCACTACCGAAGGACAGAGGGGCACCGGGGAGCTGTTTTTT; J: TRBJ2-2; D: NA; length: 15; size: few; V: TRBV5-1